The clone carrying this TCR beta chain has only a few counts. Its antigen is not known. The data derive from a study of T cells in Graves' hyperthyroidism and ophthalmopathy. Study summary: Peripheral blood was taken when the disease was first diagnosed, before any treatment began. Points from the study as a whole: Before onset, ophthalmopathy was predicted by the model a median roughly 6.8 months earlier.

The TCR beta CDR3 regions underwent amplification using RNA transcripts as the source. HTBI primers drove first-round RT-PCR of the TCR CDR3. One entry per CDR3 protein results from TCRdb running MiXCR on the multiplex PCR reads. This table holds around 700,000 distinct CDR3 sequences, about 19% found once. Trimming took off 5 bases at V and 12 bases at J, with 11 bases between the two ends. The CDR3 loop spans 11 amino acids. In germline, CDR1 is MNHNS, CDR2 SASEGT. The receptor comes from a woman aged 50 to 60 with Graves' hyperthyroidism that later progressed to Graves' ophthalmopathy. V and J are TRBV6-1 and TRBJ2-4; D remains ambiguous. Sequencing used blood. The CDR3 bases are TGTGCCAGCAGTATAGGACGTCATCAGTACTTC. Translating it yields CASSIGRHQYF.